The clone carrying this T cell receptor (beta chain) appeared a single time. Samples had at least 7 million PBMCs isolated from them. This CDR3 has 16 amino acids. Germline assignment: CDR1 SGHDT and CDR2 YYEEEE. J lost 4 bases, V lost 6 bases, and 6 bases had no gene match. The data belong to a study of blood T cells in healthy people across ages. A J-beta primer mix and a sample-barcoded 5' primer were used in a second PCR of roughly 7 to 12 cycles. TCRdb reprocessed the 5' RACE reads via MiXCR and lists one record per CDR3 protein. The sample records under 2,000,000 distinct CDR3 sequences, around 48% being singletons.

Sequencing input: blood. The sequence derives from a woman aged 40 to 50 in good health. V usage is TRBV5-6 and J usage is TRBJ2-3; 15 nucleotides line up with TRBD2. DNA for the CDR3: TGTGCCAGCACACGAGGACTAGCGGGGGGGCCAGATACGCAGTATTTT. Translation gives CASTRGLAGGPDTQYF.